What follows is one T cell receptor (beta chain) and its context. This clone was detected a few times. There is no known antigen for this receptor. Qualities for individual bases were not recorded, and no much larger clone is one base off. This sample stems from a study of cytomegalovirus exposure and HLA in healthy donors (dated by TCRdb to the late 2010s). A note on the overall study: According to an earlier analysis of around 600 of the donors, about 179 million T cells yielded some 120 million unique TCR beta sequences and approximately 300 Gb of sequence data. About 280 gigabases of sequencing data and around 87 million unique TCR sequences were included in an early release covering over 600 HLA-typed donors. Of the 350 to 450 genotyped donors, over 70% fell in the genetic ancestry cluster associated with self-reported Caucasian donors. The study aimed to test whether signatures of past pathogen exposure could be identified by cataloging public T cell receptors. The study used immunosequencing to profile the T cell repertoires of about 670 subjects and linked those repertoires to cytomegalovirus serostatus. A separate validation cohort of 100 to 150 different subjects was used in addition to the 666-subject first cohort. High-throughput TCR immunosequencing, statistical association of individual TCRs with disease status, and machine learning were combined to predict cytomegalovirus infection status. In a later analysis, previously published TCR beta repertoires from 550 to 750 donors were re-analyzed and high-resolution HLA genotyping was added so that TCR occurrence patterns could be studied. Rather than using new phenotypic data, the later analysis identified candidate immune exposures from TCR beta sequences and from how often those sequences occurred across donors. In an earlier analysis of 550 to 700 of the donors, high-throughput TCR beta sequencing was used to judge whether each TCR beta V gene segment behaved as functional or pseudogenic. Donor age, sex, ethnicity and CMV serostatus were compiled alongside the repertoire data. A later genetic analysis used genome-wide SNP genotypes for about three fifths of the roughly 700 donors, treating that subset as a discovery cohort. All discovery cohort repertoires had been generated using a single sequencing platform. HLA typing covered class I and class II loci at four-digit resolution. Typing coverage differed by locus: A, B, C, DRB1 and DQB1 were typed in roughly 629-640 donors, DQA1 in about 550, DPA1 in 600 to 610, and DPB1 in 472. Because of strong linkage in the cohort, roughly 5 DR-DQ haplotypes were treated as single units for association and clustering. Across under 500 genotyped donors of the cohort, an average of about 220,000 unique TCR beta nucleotide sequences per donor were sequenced, and roughly 20% of those sequences were non-productive. The paper's findings and limits, for the study overall: The only immune exposure information available for the cohort was CMV serostatus. In a later analysis, several top co-occurrence clusters were reported to appear linked to parvovirus B19, influenza, CMV and Epstein-Barr virus. In a later analysis, the rate of TCR association differed among HLA loci, with DRB1 alleles having the most associated TCRs and HLA-C alleles having the fewest. According to a later analysis, most CMV-associated TCR beta chains appeared to be HLA-restricted, and the HLA associations seemed to be driven largely by CMV exposure. Correlated functional status among segregating V segments might reflect linkage disequilibrium, but an unknown experimental factor could not be ruled out. A further reported finding was that TCR beta sequences accurately predicted the HLA-A and HLA-B alleles for most subjects in the first cohort. Roughly uniform sequencing depth across donors was assumed in presence/absence analyses, although this assumption may not hold. At a false discovery rate of 0.05, a later analysis linked 15,000 to 20,000 TCR beta sequences to specific HLA alleles. The authors suggested that the approach could potentially be generalized to other disease states and immunological phenotypes. Cytomegalovirus status was reported to be diagnosed by the classifier with high specificity and sensitivity in both the original and validation cohorts. Compared with the approximately 700-donor mean, donors in an Asian-associated ancestry cluster had fewer N-insertions in productive TCRs, according to a later genetic analysis. The earlier analysis of around 600 of the donors excluded seventeen rarely observed V segments, including chromosome 9 orphons, because counts were too low. This cohort had only TCR beta chains sequenced, and the lack of alpha or paired-chain data limited which features could be detected. The 87-base-pair reads could not distinguish some IMGT-functional V segments, including TRBV6-2 and TRBV6-3, so those segments were excluded. The study gave a list of more than 150 TCR beta chains associated with cytomegalovirus. V-gene and J-gene trimming of TCR beta chains was associated with a missense DCLRE1C variant in a later genetic analysis, and the association was replicated in an independent cohort. A few of the identified cytomegalovirus-associated TCR beta chains were confirmed in vitro to be specific for cytomegalovirus antigens. Because some donors lacked HLA typing at each locus, the association tests relied only on the typed subset. In an earlier analysis of about 600 of the donors, most TCR beta V segments appeared in productive rearrangements about 87% or about 30% of the time, broadly matching IMGT annotations. A cluster of highly shared sequence variants was judged likely to represent a technical artifact of the sequencing pipeline. Most TCR sequences were observed very rarely across donors, whereas some public TCRs were present in many individuals. Strong co-occurrence of HLA alleles, especially DR and DQ, made assigning TCR associations to individual alleles difficult. Compared with equally common non-associated chains, HLA-associated TCR beta chains in a later analysis were more clonally expanded and had lower generation probabilities.

After removal of 5 bases from V and 4 bases from J, the junction retains 8 bases not matched to a gene. CDR1 SGHNT and CDR2 YYREEE were looked up in the germline V gene (reference sequence). The CDR3, from cysteine to phenylalanine, totals 14 residues. CDR3 DNA only is kept here, 42 bases in frame from base 1. The library relied on the immunoSEQ multiplex PCR assay. For the multiplex PCR, a mixture combining 60 forward primers for TCR Vbeta segments and 13 reverse primers for TCR Jbeta segments was used. Amplification of the CDR3 region of rearranged TCR beta genes was performed with a multiplex PCR assay on genomic DNA. The amplified TCR beta libraries were sequenced on the Illumina HiSeq System as 87-base-pair reads. The study's own analysis went as follows. In a later analysis, tens of millions of unique TCR beta chains were counted across the 666 repertoires, and some 10 million of these chains were shared by at least two donors. Raw reads were error-corrected and collapsed into unique sequences with a nearest-neighbor algorithm that merged closely related sequences to remove PCR and sequencing errors. CDR3 sequences were aligned to IMGT reference sequences to assign V, D and J gene segments. For a sequence to be retained, a match of at least six nucleotides to both a V gene segment and a J gene segment was required. Rearrangements were classified as productive when the CDR3 lacked stop codons and remained in frame with V and J, and all other rearrangements were classified as non-productive. Following IMGT convention, CDR3 was defined as the stretch from the second conserved V-encoded cysteine up to the conserved J-encoded phenylalanine. Sequences without an unambiguous match to a single V gene segment were excluded from the earlier analysis of about 630 of the donors. In an earlier analysis of 587 of the donors, a V segment was called functional when productive rearrangements were above 56.7%, and segregating when the standard deviation between donors exceeded 5%. A statistical classification framework was developed to diagnose cytomegalovirus status using the catalog of TCR beta chain sequences. V and J gene assignment, in a later analysis, came from comparing TCR nucleotide sequences with IMGT/GENE-DB human TR gene sequences. The TCRdist pipeline was used in a later analysis to assign CDR3 sequences and most-parsimonious VDJ recombination scenarios. In a later analysis, every TCR beta chain was defined by the combination of its CDR3 amino acid sequence and its V-gene family, and reads without a unique V-gene family were dropped. In a later analysis, 450 to 600 highly shared, low-generation-probability nucleotide sequences were removed to address suspected cross-contamination and a sequencing artifact. For each public chain, a later analysis derived a clonal expansion index from normalized ranks of inferred template counts within each repertoire. Generation probabilities in a later analysis came from a VDJ recombination model fitted to out-of-frame rearrangements, and those results were checked against IGoR. In a later analysis, TCR-TCR, TCR-HLA and TCR-CMV co-occurrence was scored with hypergeometric tests, and a repertoire-size bias correction was applied to TCR pairs. False discovery rates were estimated in a later analysis by permuting HLA or CMV assignments 20 times. In a later analysis, co-occurring TCRs were grouped using DBSCAN, and TCRdist sequence similarity was added for clustering within HLA-allele-positive subsets. Co-occurrence clustering excluded repertoires with fewer than 30,000 or more than 120,000 public chains, plus five with anomalous nucleotide sharing. TCRdb carries this immuneACCESS record with in-frame sequences only. Its versions omit some clonotypes, under half of them owing to an unresolved V gene in the studies checked, with the rest unexplained. V and J calls and clone size are as listed in that table; D and trimming were resolved from the DNA. The sample records almost 70,000 clones, approximately 70% of which are singletons. The ten largest clones represent 13% to 15% of the sample.

The cohort consisted of approximately 690 healthy bone marrow donors. All cohort members were sampled while nominally healthy, although unrecorded immune exposures were likely present. The donor was CMV seropositive and belonged to the group of more than 250 seropositive cohort members. A peripheral blood sample was provided by each donor, and peripheral blood mononuclear cells were used for TCR beta sequencing. The Qiagen DNeasy Blood Extraction Kit was used to extract genomic DNA from the blood cell samples. The receptor was isolated from a male donor in good health and CMV-seropositive. The chain employs TRBV5-4 and TRBJ1-2; TRBD1 agrees with 7 junctional bases. The sequencing sample was made of PBMCs. The CDR3 in this case is CASRPDRRSYGYTF. In nucleotides, the sequence is TGTGCCAGCAGACCGGACAGGCGGAGCTATGGCTACACCTTC.